The clone carrying this T cell receptor (beta chain) was recorded once. The antigen remains undetermined. The length of the CDR3 is 14 residues. The J segment lost 7 bases and the V segment lost 5 bases, leaving 5 bases of the junction unmatched. The germline V gene encodes CDR1 SGHVS and CDR2 FNYEAQ. The source of the sample is a study of PD-1 blockade in classical Hodgkin lymphoma. Study in general: With a 2-week interval, patients received intravenous nivolumab at 3 mg/kg.

Sequencing was performed with immunoSEQ multiplex PCR; in TCRdb, only in-frame clones are kept and a portion is missing. The table has fewer than 30,000 clones, approximately 81% seen once. Brentuximab vedotin exposure varied, and every patient relapsed after autologous stem cell transplantation. Overall study results and limits: Although disease activity or prior therapy may be involved, causes of the repertoire differences remain undefined. Newly diagnosed patients were reported to start with lower TCR diversity than healthy donors. Researchers reported that CD4+ TCR diversity, though not CD8+, rose significantly by C4D1.

The sample was peripheral blood mononuclear cells (PBMCs), taken before the second cycle of nivolumab. The TCR comes from a human donor with classical Hodgkin lymphoma. The chain employs TRBV7-6 and TRBJ2-1; TRBD1 matches at 10 bases. CDR3 loop: CASSVDRGRNEQFF. In DNA, the CDR3 is TGTGCCAGCAGCGTCGACAGGGGGCGGAATGAGCAGTTCTTC.